What follows are 20 T cell receptor beta chains derived from one specimen sequenced in a study of blood T cell repertoires in COVID-19. Data came from immunoSEQ multiplex PCR; TCRdb stores just in-frame clones and leaves some out. The sample has 200,000 to 250,000 clones; about 90% are singletons. The source material was peripheral blood. These receptors came from a woman under 40 who had recovered from COVID-19.

The rearrangement joins TRBV9 to TRBJ2-2, with 8 bases aligning to TRBD2. CDR1 is SGDLS and CDR2 is YYNGEE in the germline V gene. The CDR3 length is 16 residues. Trimming removed 0 bases from V and 4 bases from J; junction bases left unmatched: 5. The CDR3 DNA reads TGTGCCAGCAGCGTAGGTAGCGGGGCGGTCACCGGGGAGCTGTTTTTT. Translated: CASSVGSGAVTGELFF.

This chain joins TRBV27 and TRBJ1-2; 7 positions agree with TRBD1. CDR1 and CDR2 from the germline V gene are MNHEY and SMNVEV (reference sequence). V dropped 3 bases and J dropped 4; count of bases not matched to a gene: 5. The CDR3 length is 14 residues. The CDR3 region is CASSFRQGLYGYTF. Here the CDR3 DNA reads TGTGCCAGCAGTTTCCGACAGGGCCTCTATGGCTACACCTTC.

The chain couples TRBV24-1 to TRBJ1-4, with D tentatively TRBD1 (6 bases). The V end was cut by 8 bases, the J end by 1 base, with 13 bases between. This CDR3 has 15 residues. Germline V gene lookup returns CDR1 KGHDR and CDR2 SFDVKD. The CDR3 DNA reads as TGTGCCACCACAGACAGGATAAGAACTAATGAAAAACTGTTTTTT. Protein product: CATTDRIRTNEKLFF.

This clone appeared once. This rearrangement joins TRBV6-5 to TRBJ1-5; no clear D gene. The CDR3 has 15 amino acids. The germline V gene encodes CDR1 MNHEY and CDR2 SVGAGI. V shed 8 bases and J shed 4 bases, with 18 bases lying between them. CDR3 region: CASGSGRPLNQPQHF. For the CDR3, the DNA is TGTGCCAGCGGCTCGGGAAGACCTCTAAATCAGCCCCAGCATTTT.

V is TRBV27 and J is TRBJ2-2, with 7 bases fitting TRBD1. Germline V gives CDR1 MNHEY, CDR2 SMNVEV (reference sequence). CDR3 length: 17 residues. With 5 bases clipped from V and 3 bases from J, the junction kept 12 bases outside the gene matches. CDR3 region: CASSPWPGTVYTGELFF. The CDR3 DNA is TGTGCCAGCAGTCCCTGGCCCGGGACAGTGTACACCGGGGAGCTGTTTTTT.

CDR3 loop: CASSLSGGRTDTQYF. CDR3 sequence (DNA): TGCGCCAGCAGCTTGTCGGGGGGGAGAACAGATACGCAGTATTTT. J is TRBJ2-3 and V is TRBV5-1; 8 bases agree with TRBD2. J lost 3 bases, V lost 1 base, and 4 bases had no gene match. This CDR3 region has 15 residues. Germline lookup yields CDR1 SGHRS and CDR2 YFSETQ.

This sequence joins TRBV14 and TRBJ2-1, with 8 bases lining up with TRBD2. V was clipped by 1 base and J by 7 bases; unmatched bases: 3. Germline V CDR1 and CDR2: SGHDN, FVKESK. CDR3 length: 14 residues. Here the CDR3 DNA reads TGTGCCAGCAGCCAAGTACGGGGGGGGAATGAGCAGTTCTTC. Protein sequence: CASSQVRGGNEQFF.

The chain joins TRBV7-9 to TRBJ1-6; 7 bases map to TRBD1. The CDR3 is 14 amino acids. Trimming took 7 bases from V and 7 from J; bases not matched to a gene: 7. Germline lookup yields CDR1 SEHNR and CDR2 FQNEAQ (reference sequence). This CDR3 reads CASTRTGANSPLHF. CDR3 DNA sequence: TGTGCCAGCACAAGGACAGGAGCAAATTCACCCCTCCACTTT.

This rearrangement joins TRBV3-1 (or the pseudogene TRBV3-2) to TRBJ1-2; 9 bases agree with TRBD1. The J segment lost 8 bases and the V segment lost 5 bases, leaving 9 bases of the junction unmatched. Germline V CDR1 and CDR2: LGHDT, YNNKEL (reference sequence). CDR3 length: 14 amino acids. The CDR3 is CASSELRQGGGYTF. In DNA, the CDR3 is TGTGCCAGCAGCGAATTGAGACAGGGGGGCGGCTACACCTTC.

J is TRBJ2-3 and V is TRBV7-3; 9 bases align to TRBD2. V dropped 6 bases and J dropped 2; count of bases not matched to a gene: 12. CDR1 and CDR2 (germline): SGHTA, FQGTGA. The CDR3 runs to 17 residues. CDR3 DNA sequence: TGTGCCAGCAGGTCCAGTGGGAGCGGGGGGCCCACAGATACGCAGTATTTT. It yields the protein CASRSSGSGGPTDTQYF. Using reference TRBV7-3 and TRBJ2-3 for the parts outside the CDR3, the full variable domain is GAGVSQTPSNKVTEKGKYVELRCDPISGHTALYWYRQSLGQGPEFLIYFQGTGAADDSGLPNDRFFAVRPEGSVSTLKIQRTERGDSAVYLCASRSSGSGGPTDTQYFGPGTRLTVL.

The chain joins TRBV5-1 to TRBJ1-1, with TRBD1 identical over 9 bases. Germline CDR1 reads SGHRS; CDR2 reads YFSETQ. Trimming at V came to 4 bases and at J to 8 bases, leaving 15 bases not matched to a gene. CDR3 length: 16 residues. The CDR3 coding sequence is TGCGCCAGCAGCCTTAGGACAGGGGCATCGGGGAAGGAAGCTTTCTTT. Encoded protein: CASSLRTGASGKEAFF.

This chain joins TRBV10-3 and TRBJ2-6, with D perhaps TRBD2 (5 bases). The germline V gene encodes CDR1 ENHRY and CDR2 SYGVKD. There are 16 residues in the CDR3. Trimming cost V 3 bases and J 1 base, with 10 bases left between them. CDR3 nucleotides: TGTGCCATCAGTGAAAATGAGGGTTCTGGGGCCAACGTCCTGACTTTC. Its protein product is CAISENEGSGANVLTF.

This clone turned up a few times. The V gene is TRBV19, the J gene TRBJ2-7, with 10 positions matching TRBD1. The ends lost 9 bases at V and 5 bases at J; junction bases unmatched: 16. Germline loops: CDR1 LNHDA, CDR2 SQIVND (reference sequence). This CDR3 is 16 amino acids long. CDR3 DNA sequence: TGTGCCAGCTCCCACCTTACCGGGACAGGGGACCACGAGCAGTACTTC. Amino acids: CASSHLTGTGDHEQYF.

The genes are TRBV2 and TRBJ2-1; no clear D gene. The germline V gene has CDR1 SNHLY and CDR2 FYNNEI. V lost 4 bases, J lost 6 bases, and 13 bases lay in between. The CDR3 has 14 amino acids. The DNA of the CDR3 is TGTGCCAGCAGTGCGACTGCTCCGGGCAATGAGCAGTTCTTC. Translated: CASSATAPGNEQFF. Looking up the rest from reference TRBV2 and TRBJ2-1 gives the full variable domain: EPEVTQTPSHQVTQMGQEVILRCVPISNHLYFYWYRQILGQKVEFLVSFYNNEISEKSEIFDDQFSVERPDGSNFTLKIRSTKLEDSAMYFCASSATAPGNEQFFGPGTRLTVL.

The chain uses TRBV18 and TRBJ1-1, with 11 bases fitting TRBD1. Germline trimming cut 5 bases from V and 4 bases from J; bases unmatched to any gene: 6. Germline CDR1 and CDR2: KGHSH and LQKENI. This CDR3 contains 15 residues. The CDR3 sequence: CASSTTGTGGTEAFF. CDR3 DNA sequence: TGTGCCAGCTCAACGACCGGGACAGGGGGCACTGAAGCTTTCTTT.

This clone was seen just once. The chain employs TRBV27 and TRBJ1-2; 8 positions agree with TRBD1. Germline CDR1 is MNHEY and CDR2 is SMNVEV (reference sequence). The CDR3 consists of 13 residues. Trimming took 3 bases from V and 6 from J; bases not matched to a gene: 3. The CDR3 here is CASSFQGAHGYTF. The CDR3, as DNA: TGTGCCAGCAGTTTTCAGGGGGCGCATGGCTACACCTTC.

This clone was observed once. This chain uses TRBV9 with TRBJ2-3, with D unresolved. The CDR3 is made up of 15 amino acids. Per germline, CDR1 SGDLS and CDR2 YYNGEE. Trimming took off 0 bases at V and 1 base at J, with 9 bases between the two ends. This CDR3 is CASSVGAIGTDTQYF. In DNA form, the CDR3 reads TGTGCCAGCAGCGTAGGGGCAATCGGCACAGATACGCAGTATTTT.

The chain couples TRBV2 to TRBJ1-2, with 7 bases lining up with TRBD1. CDR1 is SNHLY, CDR2 FYNNEI, per germline. After removal of 7 bases from V and 5 bases from J, the junction contained 4 bases not matched to a gene. This CDR3 is built from 12 residues. In nucleotides, the CDR3 is TGTGCCAGCACCGCAGGGGGGTATGGCTACACCTTC. It encodes CASTAGGYGYTF. Full variable domain (outside the CDR3, taken from reference TRBV2 and TRBJ1-2): EPEVTQTPSHQVTQMGQEVILRCVPISNHLYFYWYRQILGQKVEFLVSFYNNEISEKSEIFDDQFSVERPDGSNFTLKIRSTKLEDSAMYFCASTAGGYGYTFGSGTRLTVV.

The genes are TRBV2 and TRBJ2-1; D not resolved. This CDR3 contains 12 residues. Germline CDR1 is SNHLY and CDR2 is FYNNEI. V was clipped by 2 bases and J by 8 bases, with 7 bases between them. In DNA, the CDR3 is TGTGCCAGCAGTGAACTTCTCCATGAGCAGTTCTTC. It yields the protein CASSELLHEQFF.

This chain connects TRBV19 to TRBJ1-2; 12 bases fit TRBD1. The CDR3 totals 15 residues. The V segment lost 4 bases and the J segment 8 bases; nucleotides outside the gene matches: 8. The germline CDR1 and CDR2 sequences are LNHDA and SQIVND (reference sequence). The CDR3 DNA follows: TGTGCCAGTAGTAAAGGGGACAGGGGGCGCGGAGGCTACACCTTC. It yields the protein CASSKGDRGRGGYTF.